Each of the 13 T cell receptor beta chains below was sequenced from the same sample in a study of early stage breast cancer tumors (dated by TCRdb to the late 2010s). Receptor libraries were prepared by the immunoSEQ multiplex PCR assay. Drawn from immuneACCESS, this table holds only the in-frame rearrangements with V and J called that TCRdb kept. Clones are partly lost; checked studies trace under half to an unresolved V gene and leave the rest unexplained. The sample table contains about 19,000 clones; only one count was recorded for approximately 82% of them. 1.8% of the sample is in the top ten clones. The sample was blood. All receptors derive from a person aged 65 to 79 with breast cancer.

The chain combines TRBV21-1 with TRBJ2-3; the table's D call of TRBD1 was not tested on the DNA. TRBV21-1 has pseudogene status. CDR3 length: 16 amino acids. In DNA form, the CDR3 reads TGTGCCAGCAGCAAACGGGACAGGGAGCGCACAGATACGCAGTATTTT. Encoded protein: CASSKRDRERTDTQYF.

The chain links TRBV6-5 to TRBJ1-2; possible D gene TRBD1, 5 bases. The V end lost 2 bases, the J end lost 1 base, and 14 bases lay between the germline ends. The germline CDR1 and CDR2 sequences are MNHEY and SVGAGI. The CDR3 sequence is 16 residues long. The CDR3 sequence: CASSYTSGRDNYGYTF. The DNA of the CDR3 is TGTGCCAGCAGTTACACTTCAGGGAGGGATAACTATGGCTACACCTTC.

V and J are TRBV18 and TRBJ1-3; no clear D gene. The germline V gene has CDR1 KGHSH and CDR2 LQKENI. The CDR3 spans 17 residues. Deletions cut 1 base from V and 0 bases from J, with 13 bases between. The CDR3, as DNA: TGTGCCAGCTCACCACTAAACCGCGGTTCCTCTGGAAACACCATATATTTT. This gives the protein CASSPLNRGSSGNTIYF.

J is TRBJ2-7 and V is TRBV5-1, with TRBD2 matching 9 bases. The V gene's germline CDR1 is SGHRS and CDR2 YFSETQ. Unmatched junction bases numbered 15, after V lost 4 bases and J lost 1 base. The CDR3 is made up of 18 amino acids. In DNA form, the CDR3 reads TGCGCCAGCAGCCTAGGGGGTGTAGCGGGGGAACAATCCTACGAGCAGTACTTC. Its translation: CASSLGGVAGEQSYEQYF.

The chain employs TRBV27 and TRBJ2-7; D gene ambiguous. The CDR3 is 13 residues long. Germline values: CDR1 MNHEY, CDR2 SMNVEV (reference sequence). V was clipped by 3 bases and J by 3 bases, with 9 bases between them. The CDR3 DNA reads TGTGCCAGCAGTTTCCGCAGTTACTACGAGCAGTACTTC. This codes for CASSFRSYYEQYF.

This rearrangement joins TRBV2 to TRBJ1-6, with 9 bases aligning to TRBD1. CDR1 is SNHLY and CDR2 is FYNNEI in the germline V gene. Trimming took 6 bases from V and 6 from J; bases not matched to a gene: 6. This CDR3 region has 15 residues. The CDR3 reads CASRGTGIGNSPLHF. CDR3 nucleotide sequence: TGTGCCAGCAGGGGGACAGGGATAGGTAATTCACCCCTCCACTTT.

This clone was recorded once. This chain links TRBV19 with TRBJ2-1, with 10 positions matching TRBD1. There are 15 residues in the CDR3. Germline loops: CDR1 LNHDA, CDR2 SQIVND (reference sequence). V was clipped by 5 bases and J by 10 bases; unmatched bases: 11. The CDR3 bases are TGTGCCAGTAGTCGACCGGGACAGGGGTTCCCCGAGCAGTTCTTC. Its protein product is CASSRPGQGFPEQFF.

The V and J genes are TRBV19 and TRBJ2-7; tentatively, D is TRBD1 (6 bases). CDR1 is LNHDA, CDR2 SQIVND, per germline (reference sequence). V was shortened by 6 bases and J by 2 bases, with 11 bases between the two germline ends. The CDR3 is made up of 13 amino acids. This chain's CDR3 is CASSKQGTYEQYF. Here the CDR3 DNA reads TGTGCCAGTAGCAAACAGGGAACCTACGAGCAGTACTTC. Full variable domain (missing parts from reference TRBV19 and TRBJ2-7): DGGITQSPKYLFRKEGQNVTLSCEQNLNHDAMYWYRQDPGQGLRLIYYSQIVNDFQKGDIAEGYSVSREKKESFPLTVTSAQKNPTAFYLCASSKQGTYEQYFGPGTRLTVT.

Concerning this clone itself: The DNA is left out, because the CDR3 cannot be placed on it with certainty; the CDR3 is given as TCRdb lists it. This sequence joins TRBV21-1 and TRBJ1-3. TRBV21-1 is shown as a pseudogene. The CDR3 length is 13 residues, termini included. The CDR3 loop reads CASSVAAGNTIYF.

This clone was counted once. The CDR3 protein is CASRKGSGNYGYTF. CDR3 DNA: TGTGCCAGCAGGAAGGGGTCGGGTAACTATGGCTACACCTTC. V is TRBV2 and J is TRBJ1-2, with D possibly being TRBD1 (5 bases). Trimming removed 6 bases from V and 1 base from J, with 12 bases in between. The V gene's germline CDR1 is SNHLY and CDR2 FYNNEI. The CDR3 totals 14 residues. The variable domain in full, completed from reference TRBV2 and TRBJ1-2, reads EPEVTQTPSHQVTQMGQEVILRCVPISNHLYFYWYRQILGQKVEFLVSFYNNEISEKSEIFDDQFSVERPDGSNFTLKIRSTKLEDSAMYFCASRKGSGNYGYTFGSGTRLTVV.

The chain carries TRBV19 and TRBJ2-5; possible D gene TRBD2, 6 bases. Germline V gene data show CDR1 as LNHDA and CDR2 as SQIVND (reference sequence). V lost 5 bases and J 4 bases, leaving 23 bases between the germline ends. CDR3 length: 17 residues. DNA of the CDR3: TGTGCCAGTAGTCCCGGGGAGGCCGCAAAGGGGATAGAGACCCAGTACTTC. Encoded protein: CASSPGEAAKGIETQYF. The whole variable domain, remainder taken from reference TRBV19 and TRBJ2-5, is DGGITQSPKYLFRKEGQNVTLSCEQNLNHDAMYWYRQDPGQGLRLIYYSQIVNDFQKGDIAEGYSVSREKKESFPLTVTSAQKNPTAFYLCASSPGEAAKGIETQYFGPGTRLLVL.

This clone was seen only a few times. The chain uses TRBV7-9 and TRBJ2-2; no definite D call. Trimming left V 3 bases short and J 4 bases short, with 6 bases between. CDR3 length equals 13 residues. Germline-derived CDR1 and CDR2 are SEHNR and FQNEAQ (reference sequence). The CDR3 DNA reads TGTGCCAGCAGCTTGACTTCCACCGGGGAGCTGTTTTTT. Translated, it gives CASSLTSTGELFF.

The chain is built from TRBV11-2 and TRBJ2-4; D perhaps matches TRBD2 (6 bases). V lost 1 base to trimming and J lost 2 bases, with 12 bases between them. The CDR3 consists of 16 residues. In germline, CDR1 is SGHAT, CDR2 FQNNGV. CDR3 sequence (DNA): TGTGCCAGCAGCTTAGTAGGAGGGAAGTCCAAAAACATTCAGTACTTC. Its translation: CASSLVGGKSKNIQYF.